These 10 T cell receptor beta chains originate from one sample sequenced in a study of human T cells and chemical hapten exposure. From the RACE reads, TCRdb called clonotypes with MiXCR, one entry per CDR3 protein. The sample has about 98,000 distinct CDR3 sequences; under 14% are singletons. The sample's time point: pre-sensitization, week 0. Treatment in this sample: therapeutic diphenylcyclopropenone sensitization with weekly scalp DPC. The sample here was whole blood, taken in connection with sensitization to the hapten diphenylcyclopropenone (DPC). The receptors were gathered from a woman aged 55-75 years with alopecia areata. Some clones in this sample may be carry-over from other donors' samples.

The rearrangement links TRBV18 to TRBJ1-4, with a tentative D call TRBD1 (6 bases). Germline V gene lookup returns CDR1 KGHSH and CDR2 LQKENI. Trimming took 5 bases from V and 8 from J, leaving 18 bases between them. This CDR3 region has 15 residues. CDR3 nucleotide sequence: TGTGCCAGCTCAACTTACAGGGCGAGTGAGGAAAAACTGTTTTTT. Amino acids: CASSTYRASEEKLFF. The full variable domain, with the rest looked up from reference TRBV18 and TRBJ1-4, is NAGVMQNPRHLVRRRGQEARLRCSPMKGHSHVYWYRQLPEEGLKFMVYLQKENIIDESGMPKERFSAEFPKEGPSILRIQQVVRGDSAAYFCASSTYRASEEKLFFGSGTQLSVL.

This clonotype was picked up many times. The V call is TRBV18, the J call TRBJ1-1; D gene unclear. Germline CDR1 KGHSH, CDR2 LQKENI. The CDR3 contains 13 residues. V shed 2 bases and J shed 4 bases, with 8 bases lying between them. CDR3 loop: CASSPDWGTEAFF. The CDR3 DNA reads TGTGCCAGCTCACCAGATTGGGGCACTGAAGCTTTCTTT.

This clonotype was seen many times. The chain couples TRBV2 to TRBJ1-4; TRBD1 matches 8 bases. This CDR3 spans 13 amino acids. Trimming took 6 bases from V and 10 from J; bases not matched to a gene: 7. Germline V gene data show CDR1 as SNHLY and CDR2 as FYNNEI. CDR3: CASRQTGAGKLFF. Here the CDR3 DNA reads TGTGCCAGCAGACAGACAGGGGCCGGAAAACTGTTTTTT.

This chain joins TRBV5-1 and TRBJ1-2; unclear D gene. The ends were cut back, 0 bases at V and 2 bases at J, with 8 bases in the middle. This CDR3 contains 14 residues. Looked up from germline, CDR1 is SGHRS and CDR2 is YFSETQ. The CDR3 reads CASSLDDGNYGYTF. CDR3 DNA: TGCGCCAGCAGCTTGGACGACGGAAACTATGGCTACACCTTC.

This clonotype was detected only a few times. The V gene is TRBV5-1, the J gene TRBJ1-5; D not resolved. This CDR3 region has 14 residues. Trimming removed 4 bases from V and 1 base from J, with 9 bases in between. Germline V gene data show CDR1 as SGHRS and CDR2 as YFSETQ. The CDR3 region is CASSPTSSNQPQHF. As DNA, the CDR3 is TGCGCCAGCAGCCCCACGTCCAGCAATCAGCCCCAGCATTTT.

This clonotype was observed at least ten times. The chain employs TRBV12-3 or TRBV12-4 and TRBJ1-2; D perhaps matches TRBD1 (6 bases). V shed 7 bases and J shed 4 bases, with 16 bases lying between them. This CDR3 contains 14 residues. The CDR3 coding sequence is TGTGCCAGCACCAACTTGGGGGCAGTCTATGGCTACACCTTC. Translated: CASTNLGAVYGYTF.

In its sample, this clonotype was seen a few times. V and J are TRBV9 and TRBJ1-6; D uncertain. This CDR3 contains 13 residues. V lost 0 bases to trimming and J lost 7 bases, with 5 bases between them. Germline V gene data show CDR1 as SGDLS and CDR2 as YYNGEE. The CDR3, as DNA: TGTGCCAGCAGCGTAGAGGCCAATTCACCCCTCCACTTT. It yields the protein CASSVEANSPLHF.

CDR3 sequence: CASSPGRGAGPDTQYF. CDR3 DNA: TGCGCCAGCAGCCCCGGGAGGGGGGCCGGTCCAGATACGCAGTATTTT. The J gene is TRBJ2-3, the V gene TRBV5-1; 8 nucleotides agree with TRBD2. This CDR3 is built from 16 residues. V trimming: 4 bases; J trimming: 4 bases; junction bases outside the gene matches: 11. Per the germline V gene, CDR1 is SGHRS and CDR2 is YFSETQ.

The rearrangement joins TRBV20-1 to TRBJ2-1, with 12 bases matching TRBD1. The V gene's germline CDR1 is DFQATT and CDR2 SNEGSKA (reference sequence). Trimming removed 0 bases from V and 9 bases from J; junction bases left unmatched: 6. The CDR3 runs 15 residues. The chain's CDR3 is CSAREGDRGPSEQFF. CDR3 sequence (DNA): TGCAGTGCTAGAGAGGGGGACAGGGGGCCGAGTGAGCAGTTCTTC.

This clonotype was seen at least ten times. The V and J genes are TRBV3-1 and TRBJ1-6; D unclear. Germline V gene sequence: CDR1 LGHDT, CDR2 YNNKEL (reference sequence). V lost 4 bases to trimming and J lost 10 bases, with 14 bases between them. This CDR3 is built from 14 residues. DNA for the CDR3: TGTGCCAGCAGCCTCGATGGGGATTCATCACCCCTCCACTTT. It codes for CASSLDGDSSPLHF.